The sequence of this TCR beta chain was determined in a study of cytomegalovirus exposure and HLA in healthy donors. The CDR3 contains 18 residues. J lost 0 bases, V lost 1 base, and 4 bases had no gene match. In germline, CDR1 is SGHAT, CDR2 FQNNGV. The data were produced by immunoSEQ multiplex PCR, yet TCRdb's version contains in-frame clones alone and is incomplete. This sample has roughly 150,000 clones; just under 85% occur once, and the top ten carry 2% to 2.5%. Sequenced material: PBMCs. The chain employs TRBV11-2 and TRBJ2-1; 12 bases map to TRBD2. The TCR was taken from a man aged 30 to 39 in good health and CMV-seropositive. CDR3 amino acids: CASSLVGLAGSSYNEQFF. The CDR3 nucleotides are TGTGCCAGCAGCTTAGTAGGACTAGCGGGGAGCTCCTACAATGAGCAGTTCTTC.